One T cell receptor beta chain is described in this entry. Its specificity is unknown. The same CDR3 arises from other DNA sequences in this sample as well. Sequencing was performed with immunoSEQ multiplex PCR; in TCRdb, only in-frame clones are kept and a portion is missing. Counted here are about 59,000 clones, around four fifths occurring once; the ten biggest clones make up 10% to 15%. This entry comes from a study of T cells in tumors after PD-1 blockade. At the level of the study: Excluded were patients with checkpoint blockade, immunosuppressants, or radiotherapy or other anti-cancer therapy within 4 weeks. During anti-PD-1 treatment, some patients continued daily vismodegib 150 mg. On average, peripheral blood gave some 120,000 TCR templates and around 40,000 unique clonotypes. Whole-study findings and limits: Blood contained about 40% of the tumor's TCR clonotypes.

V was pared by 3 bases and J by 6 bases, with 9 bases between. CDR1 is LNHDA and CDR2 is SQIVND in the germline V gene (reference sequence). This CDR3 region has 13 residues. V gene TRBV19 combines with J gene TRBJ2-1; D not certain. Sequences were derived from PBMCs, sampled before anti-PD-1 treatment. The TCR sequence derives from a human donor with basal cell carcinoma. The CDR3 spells CASSIGSLNEQFF. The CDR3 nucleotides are TGTGCCAGTAGTATTGGCAGCCTCAATGAGCAGTTCTTC.